The rows below give T cell receptor beta chains drawn from one sample of a study of CD8+CD57+ T cells in acquired aplastic anemia. TCRdb re-called the reads with MiXCR, one entry per CDR3 protein. There are about 120,000 distinct CDR3 sequences in the sample; 55% to 70% occur only once, and 25% to 30% lies in the top ten. The sample comprised sorted CD4+, CD8+, or CD8+CD57+ T cells (not recorded which) from PBMCs. The receptors stem from a human donor with aplastic anemia. Both conserved end residues are part of each CDR3. D genes are given only for firm matches. A row's size may be missing; if present it is once, few, many or a size class.

many	TRBD2	TRBV7-6	TRBJ2-7	CASSPAASGVWYEQYF	TGTGCCAGCAGCCCCGCGGCTAGCGGGGTATGGTACGAGCAGTACTTC
few	NA	TRBV9	TRBJ1-2	CARQRIRANYGYTF	TGTGCCCGACAGCGGATACGGGCTAACTATGGCTACACCTTC
NA	NA	TRBV7-8	TRBJ2-7	CASSLRREGEQYF	TGTGCCAGCAGCTTGCGAAGGGAAGGCGAGCAGTACTTC
NA	NA	TRBV20-1	TRBJ1-2	CSAGDGYTF	TGCAGTGCTGGGGATGGCTACACCTTC
few	NA	TRBV28	TRBJ2-7	CASSLFYEQYF	TGTGCCAGCAGTTTATTTTACGAGCAGTACTTC
few	TRBD1	TRBV7-9	TRBJ2-7	CATSDPGTATYEQYF	TGTGCCACCAGTGACCCCGGGACAGCAACCTACGAGCAGTACTTC
many	NA	TRBV7-9	TRBJ2-7	CASSAAGSEQYF	TGTGCCAGCAGCGCGGCAGGGTCCGAGCAGTACTTC
NA	TRBD2	TRBV19	TRBJ2-5	CASRPRGGQETQYF	TGTGCCAGTAGGCCACGGGGGGGGCAAGAGACCCAGTACTTC
NA	TRBD1	TRBV20-1	TRBJ2-7	CSARPGTGYEQYF	TGCAGTGCTAGACCCGGGACAGGGTACGAGCAGTACTTC
few	TRBD1	TRBV27	TRBJ2-1	CASKDRVGYNEQFF	TGTGCCAGCAAGGACAGGGTCGGGTACAATGAGCAGTTCTTC
NA	NA	TRBV9	TRBJ1-6	CASSVEWKGPLHF	TGTGCCAGCAGCGTAGAATGGAAGGGACCCCTCCACTTT
NA	TRBD1	TRBV2	TRBJ1-2	CASGRTGNGYTF	TGTGCCAGCGGGAGGACAGGGAATGGCTACACCTTC
few	TRBD1	TRBV7-3	TRBJ1-6	CASSVGTGDSPLHF	TGTGCCAGCAGCGTCGGGACAGGGGATTCACCCCTCCACTTT
many	TRBD1	TRBV4-1	TRBJ2-7	CASSQEYWTGSSYEQYF	TGCGCCAGCAGCCAAGAATACTGGACAGGCAGCTCCTACGAGCAGTACTTC
few	NA	TRBV15	TRBJ1-5	CATSRHHRQPQHF	TGTGCCACCAGCAGACATCATCGTCAGCCCCAGCATTTT
NA	NA	TRBV9	TRBJ1-4	CASSVASIGEKLFF	TGTGCCAGCAGCGTAGCGTCGATCGGGGAAAAACTGTTTTTT
NA	TRBD1	TRBV6-1	TRBJ2-1	CASSVTGGESDEQFF	TGTGCCAGCAGTGTAACAGGGGGCGAGAGCGATGAGCAGTTCTTC